Below, 20 T cell receptor beta chains from the same sample are listed, as sequenced in a study of CD4 T cells in relation to SARS-CoV-2 and coronaviruses. Before the COVID-19 pandemic, during about 2011-2019, CD4+ T cells were taken from unexposed donors. After about 11 days of culture, CD4+ T cells were isolated. Repertoires were generated with immunoSEQ multiplex PCR, while TCRdb's copy carries only in-frame clones and drops some. The table lists more than 20,000 clones, under 85% of them singletons. These receptors' antigens are unknown. The sample consisted of CD4+ T cells from PBMCs, cultured in vitro. These receptors were obtained from a human donor in good health.

V gene TRBV19 combines with J gene TRBJ2-7; 9 nucleotides line up with TRBD1. The CDR3 is made up of 13 amino acids. Germline CDR1 and CDR2: LNHDA and SQIVND (reference sequence). The V and J ends lost 8 bases and 6 bases, in that order; junction bases with no gene match: 8. The CDR3 loop reads CASSRDRVGEQYF. The CDR3 nucleotides read TGTGCCAGTTCCCGGGACAGGGTGGGCGAGCAGTACTTC.

The rearrangement joins TRBV6-4 to TRBJ2-3, with 12 bases matching TRBD2. Per the germline V gene, CDR1 is MRHNA and CDR2 is SNTAGT. V lost 6 bases and J lost 5; bases outside the gene matches: 6. The CDR3 has 15 residues. The CDR3 DNA follows: TGTGCCAGCAGCAAACTAGCGGGAGGAGGAGATACGCAGTATTTT. Protein product: CASSKLAGGGDTQYF.

V is TRBV2 and J is TRBJ2-4; 7 nucleotides match TRBD2. V lost 2 bases, J lost 8 bases, and 9 bases stayed unmatched. The CDR3 is made up of 15 amino acids. In germline, CDR1 is SNHLY, CDR2 FYNNEI. The CDR3 is CASSERREGPYIQYF. CDR3 sequence (DNA): TGTGCCAGCAGTGAACGGAGGGAGGGCCCGTACATTCAGTACTTC.

The DNA of the CDR3 is TGTGCCTGGAGTGTGGTCGTCCCGGGGAATGAGCAGTTCTTC. Its protein is CAWSVVVPGNEQFF. This chain links TRBV30 with TRBJ2-1; possibly TRBD2 for D (5 bases). In germline, CDR1 is GTSNPN, CDR2 SVGIG (reference sequence). V lost 0 bases and J 7 bases, leaving 13 bases between the germline ends. This CDR3 has 14 residues.

V is TRBV11-3 and J is TRBJ2-5; 13 bases map to TRBD2. Germline V CDR1 and CDR2: SGHNT, YENEEA. CDR3 length: 17 residues. With 1 base clipped from V and 5 bases from J, the junction kept 7 bases outside the gene matches. As DNA, the CDR3 is TGTGCCAGCAGCTTAGTCGGACTAGCGGGAGTCGGGGAGACCCAGTACTTC. This sequence encodes CASSLVGLAGVGETQYF. Based on the CDR3 plus reference TRBV11-3 and TRBJ2-5, the full variable domain is EAGVVQSPRYKIIEKKQPVAFWCNPISGHNTLYWYLQNLGQGPELLIRYENEEAVDDSQLPKDRFSAERLKGVDSTLKIQPAELGDSAVYLCASSLVGLAGVGETQYFGPGTRLLVL.

This rearrangement joins TRBV19 to TRBJ2-2; D is possibly TRBD1 or TRBD2 (5 bases each). Between the trimmed V and J ends, which lost 7 bases and 6 bases, there was a span of 21 bases. The germline CDR1 and CDR2 sequences are LNHDA and SQIVND (reference sequence). CDR3 length: 16 amino acids. CDR3 protein: CASKMGDRISPGELFF. For the CDR3, the DNA is TGTGCCAGTAAAATGGGGGACCGAATATCCCCCGGGGAGCTGTTTTTT.

The chain recombines TRBV25-1 with TRBJ1-5, with D hard to call. Trimming cost V 3 bases and J 3 bases, with 18 bases left between them. This CDR3 is 17 amino acids long. Germline assignment: CDR1 MGHDK and CDR2 SYGVNS. The CDR3 protein is CASSDPGDTRFNQPQHF. The CDR3, as DNA: TGTGCCAGCAGTGATCCCGGTGACACCCGTTTCAATCAGCCCCAGCATTTT.

Only a few counts were recorded for this clone. The V gene is TRBV18, the J gene TRBJ2-1; TRBD2 matches 8 bases. CDR1 is KGHSH, CDR2 LQKENI, per germline. After removal of 3 bases from V and 2 bases from J, the junction contained 15 bases not matched to a gene. The CDR3 has 19 residues. The chain's CDR3 is CASSPGSGSLWTAYNEQFF. CDR3 nucleotide sequence: TGTGCCAGCTCACCCGGGAGCGGGAGTCTTTGGACGGCCTACAATGAGCAGTTCTTC.

This clone turned up a few times. This chain connects TRBV7-2 to TRBJ1-1, with D possibly TRBD1 on 5 matching bases. CDR1 is SGHTA, CDR2 FQGNSA, per germline. This CDR3 is built from 14 residues. Trimming removed 4 bases from V and 11 bases from J, with 20 bases in between. This CDR3 is CASSSHGQGFFAFF. CDR3 sequence (DNA): TGTGCCAGCAGCTCACACGGGCAGGGCTTTTTCGCTTTCTTT.

The sample holds one count of this clone. This chain joins TRBV18 and TRBJ1-4, with 10 positions matching TRBD1. In germline, CDR1 is KGHSH, CDR2 LQKENI. V dropped 5 bases and J dropped 11; count of bases not matched to a gene: 5. The CDR3 is made up of 13 amino acids. The CDR3 sequence: CASSTGTGVKLFF. The CDR3 DNA is TGTGCCAGCTCAACCGGGACAGGGGTGAAACTGTTTTTT.

The chain employs TRBV27 and TRBJ2-7, with D unresolved. The CDR3 totals 13 residues. Germline V CDR1 and CDR2: MNHEY, SMNVEV (reference sequence). V lost 5 bases and J lost 2, with 10 bases in between. CDR3 nucleotide sequence: TGTGCCAGCAGTAATGGTTATCCCTACGAGCAGTACTTC. It translates to CASSNGYPYEQYF.

V usage is TRBV19 and J usage is TRBJ2-3; TRBD2 matches at 7 bases. This CDR3 has 12 amino acids. V gave up 9 bases and J gave up 1 base; unmatched junction bases: 1. Looked up from germline, CDR1 is LNHDA and CDR2 is SQIVND (reference sequence). In nucleotides, the CDR3 is TGTGCCAGGACTAGCCGCACAGATACGCAGTATTTT. It translates to CARTSRTDTQYF.

The chain employs TRBV2 and TRBJ2-2; D assignment may be TRBD1 or TRBD2 (5 bases each). CDR1 and CDR2 (germline): SNHLY, FYNNEI. Trimming stripped 6 bases from V and 6 bases from J, with 11 bases between. This CDR3 region has 13 residues. In nucleotides, the CDR3 is TGTGCCAGCAGGGTTGAGGGGTCCGGGGAGCTGTTTTTT. It encodes CASRVEGSGELFF.

This chain connects TRBV7-9 to TRBJ1-1, with D maybe TRBD1 (5 bases). The V and J ends lost 5 bases and 4 bases respectively, with 14 bases between them. Germline CDR1 SEHNR, CDR2 FQNEAQ (reference sequence). CDR3 length: 14 amino acids. The CDR3 DNA sequence: TGTGCCAGCAGCGCCGCGCGGGGGGGCACTGAAGCTTTCTTT. This translates into CASSAARGGTEAFF.

The rearrangement joins TRBV12-3 or TRBV12-4 to TRBJ2-1; D is perhaps TRBD2 (7 bases). Trimming cost V 4 bases and J 9 bases, with 13 bases left between them. CDR3 length: 13 residues. The CDR3 DNA is TGTGCCAGCAGTTGGAGGGGGGGTAGTGAGCAGTTCTTC. This gives the protein CASSWRGGSEQFF.

This clone showed up just a few times. This chain uses TRBV3-1 (or the pseudogene TRBV3-2) with TRBJ1-1; D unclear. V was trimmed by 1 base and J by 1 base, leaving 7 bases between them. Germline V gives CDR1 LGHDT, CDR2 YNNKEL (reference sequence). This CDR3 has 14 residues. The CDR3 spells CASSQGVTNTEAFF. CDR3 nucleotide sequence: TGTGCCAGCAGCCAAGGGGTGACGAACACTGAAGCTTTCTTT.

The chain recombines TRBV14 with TRBJ1-3; D uncertain. Germline V gene lookup returns CDR1 SGHDN and CDR2 FVKESK. Trimming removed 2 bases at V and 0 bases at J, with 5 bases between. This CDR3 region has 14 residues. The CDR3 here is CASSQRISGNTIYF. The CDR3 nucleotides are TGTGCCAGCAGCCAAAGGATCTCTGGAAACACCATATATTTT.

Written as DNA, the CDR3 is TGTGCCAGCAGGGTAACACAGGGGAAGTCTGAAGCTTTCTTT. Translation gives CASRVTQGKSEAFF. V usage is TRBV2 and J usage is TRBJ1-1, with TRBD1 identical over 7 bases. The trim removed 6 bases at V and 6 bases at J, leaving 10 bases unmatched. The CDR3 sequence is 14 residues long. Germline values: CDR1 SNHLY, CDR2 FYNNEI.

This chain joins TRBV7-9 and TRBJ2-7, with TRBD1 as a possible D gene (5 bases). This CDR3 comprises 12 residues. Germline V gives CDR1 SEHNR, CDR2 FQNEAQ (reference sequence). Trimming stripped 6 bases from V and 5 bases from J, with 11 bases between. For the CDR3, the DNA is TGTGCCAGCAGTCCTCAGGGAAACGAGCAGTACTTC. Its protein is CASSPQGNEQYF. The full variable domain, its missing parts supplied by reference TRBV7-9 and TRBJ2-7, is DTGVSQNPRHKITKRGQNVTFRCDPISEHNRLYWYRQTLGQGPEFLTYFQNEAQLEKSRLLSDRFSAERPKGSFSTLEIQRTEQGDSAMYLCASSPQGNEQYFGPGTRLTVT.

Only one count was recorded for this clone. The rearrangement joins TRBV19 to TRBJ2-7; no clear D. CDR1 and CDR2 from the germline V gene are LNHDA and SQIVND (reference sequence). Between the trimmed V and J ends, which lost 2 bases and 2 bases, there was a span of 10 bases. The CDR3 covers 14 residues. The CDR3: CASSIRVRTYEQYF. CDR3 bases: TGTGCCAGTAGTATACGGGTCCGGACCTACGAGCAGTACTTC.